The 21 T cell receptor beta chains in this list originate from one sample, sequenced in a study of blood T cells in healthy people across ages. Next came a second PCR, run for roughly 6 to 11 cycles, which used a sample-barcoded 5' primer along with a J-beta primer mix. TCRdb reanalysed the 5' RACE reads using MiXCR and keeps one entry per CDR3 protein. The sample holds some 670,000 distinct CDR3 sequences, 52% seen once. The sample comprised blood. The receptors here all came from an elderly woman in good health.

V is TRBV5-1 and J is TRBJ2-3; 14 nucleotides match TRBD2. Germline CDR1 is SGHRS and CDR2 is YFSETQ. This CDR3 region has 16 residues. V shed 4 bases, J shed 4 bases, and the junction held 5 bases outside the gene matches. CDR3 sequence (DNA): TGCGCCAGCAGCAACGGACTAGCGGGAGGCTCAGATACGCAGTATTTT. Protein product: CASSNGLAGGSDTQYF.

With regard to this clonotype: A read error may produce the germline difference seen at one junction end. V is TRBV5-1 and J is TRBJ1-5, with 7 nucleotides matching TRBD1. Germline CDR1 SGHRS, CDR2 YFSETQ. The CDR3 covers 15 residues. CDR3: CASSLGDRANQRQHF. As DNA, the CDR3 is TGCGCCAGCAGCTTGGGCGACAGGGCCAATCAGCGCCAGCATTTT.

The J gene is TRBJ1-5, the V gene TRBV27, with D maybe TRBD1 (5 bases). The V gene lost 3 bases and the J gene lost 2 bases, with 17 bases spanning the gap. Germline CDR1 MNHEY, CDR2 SMNVEV (reference sequence). The CDR3 consists of 17 residues. The CDR3 DNA is TGTGCCAGCAGTTTTCGGGACCCTGCTCGTGGCAATCAGCCCCAGCATTTT. Amino acid sequence: CASSFRDPARGNQPQHF.

This clonotype has just a few counts. The V call is TRBV27, the J call TRBJ1-5; 7 bases are a match to TRBD1. CDR1 is MNHEY, CDR2 SMNVEV, per germline (reference sequence). The V segment lost 0 bases and the J segment 1 base; nucleotides outside the gene matches: 3. This CDR3 has 16 amino acids. CDR3 sequence: CASSLSTTGSNQPQHF. Here the CDR3 DNA reads TGTGCCAGCAGTTTATCGACGACAGGGAGCAATCAGCCCCAGCATTTT.

The rearrangement joins TRBV28 to TRBJ2-5; 9 bases align to TRBD2. The DNA matches TRBJ2-7 better at its end, which makes the J call doubtful. CDR3 length equals 14 residues. Germline CDR1 and CDR2: MDHEN and SYDVKM. The CDR3: CASSLLAGRYEQYF. In DNA, the CDR3 is TGTGCCAGCAGTTTACTAGCGGGAAGGTACGAGCAGTACTTC.

With respect to this clonotype: The germline gene is not matched at one end of the junction; a read error may be the cause. The chain is built from TRBV4-1 and TRBJ2-7, with D possibly TRBD2 on 6 matching bases. Germline-derived CDR1 and CDR2 are MGHRA and YSYEKL. This CDR3 comprises 16 residues. The CDR3: CASSSPGTSASYEQYF. CDR3 bases: TGCGCCAGCAGCTCCCCCGGGACTTCTGCCTCCTATGAGCAGTACTTC.

In its sample, this clonotype was seen a few times. With a much larger clone just one base away, this may be a read error. The CDR3 spells CASSSPHSSTYNEQYF. The CDR3 nucleotides are TGTGCCAGCAGTTCCCCCCATTCGTCCACTTACAATGAGCAGTACTTC. The chain recombines TRBV28 with TRBJ2-1; D not certain. The J call may be faulty, since TRBJ2-7 better matches the DNA end. CDR3 size: 16 residues. The germline V gene has CDR1 MDHEN and CDR2 SYDVKM.

This clonotype turned up a few times. This may come from a read error, since a much larger clone is one base off. V gene TRBV6-6 combines with J gene TRBJ2-1; maybe TRBD1 (6 bases). The CDR3 spans 14 residues. Per germline, CDR1 MNHNY and CDR2 SVGAGI (reference sequence). CDR3 sequence (DNA): TGTGCCAGCAGTGACTCAGGGGTCAGCAATGAGCAGTTCTTC. It encodes CASSDSGVSNEQFF.

Note on this clonotype: One end of the junction varies from germline; a read error may be responsible. This rearrangement joins TRBV7-6 to TRBJ2-3, with D unclear. Germline assignment: CDR1 SGHVS and CDR2 FNYEAQ. The CDR3 length is 16 residues. The CDR3 DNA reads TGTGTCAGCAGCTTAGGTCTGGCCAGACCCACAGATACGCAGTATTTT. It yields the protein CVSSLGLARPTDTQYF.

This rearrangement joins TRBV3-1 to TRBJ2-6, with D perhaps assigned TRBD1 or TRBD2 (6 bases each). Germline CDR1 reads LGHDT; CDR2 reads YNNKEL (reference sequence). Between the trimmed V and J ends, which lost 7 bases and 2 bases, there was a span of 15 bases. This CDR3 is 16 amino acids long. The CDR3 nucleotides are TGTGCCAGCACCCTGGAAAGGGGGGCTGGGGCCAACGTCCTGACTTTC. Translation gives CASTLERGAGANVLTF.

This clonotype was seen a few times. V usage is TRBV5-1 and J usage is TRBJ1-6; weak D call: TRBD1 (6 bases). V lost 0 bases and J lost 3, with 7 bases in between. The germline V gene has CDR1 SGHRS and CDR2 YFSETQ. The CDR3 spans 15 residues. CDR3 amino acids: CASSLGQDYNSPLHF. The CDR3 coding sequence is TGCGCCAGCAGCTTGGGACAGGACTATAATTCACCCCTCCACTTT.

A note on this clonotype: A read error is possible here, since a much larger clone lies one base away. The V and J genes are TRBV25-1 and TRBJ2-5; 11 nucleotides match TRBD2. With V trimmed by 6 bases and J by 5 bases, 5 bases remained unmatched. This CDR3 is built from 14 residues. The V gene's germline CDR1 is MGHDK and CDR2 SYGVNS. CDR3: CASRDRLAGETQYF. CDR3 DNA sequence: TGTGCCAGCAGGGATAGACTAGCGGGGGAGACCCAGTACTTC.

This clonotype was seen repeatedly, ten times or more. This chain uses TRBV7-9 with TRBJ2-3; weak D call: TRBD2 (6 bases). The CDR3 is 13 amino acids. Trimming removed 10 bases at V and 6 bases at J, with 17 bases between. CDR1 is SEHNR and CDR2 is FQNEAQ in the germline V gene (reference sequence). CDR3 coding DNA: TGTGCCACCACTGGGGCAGGGAGGGATACGCAGTATTTT. Protein sequence: CATTGAGRDTQYF.

To note about this clonotype: A much larger clone differs from this one at a single base, so this may be a read error. The chain employs TRBV10-3 and TRBJ2-1; a possible D gene is TRBD2 (6 bases). Germline CDR1 ENHRY, CDR2 SYGVKD. The CDR3 length is 12 residues. The CDR3 spells CAISLTSNKQFF. As DNA, the CDR3 is TGTGCCATCAGCCTAACTAGCAATAAGCAGTTCTTC.

The chain uses TRBV5-1 and TRBJ2-1, with TRBD1 matching over 9 bases. V was clipped by 4 bases and J by 7 bases; unmatched bases: 9. Germline-derived CDR1 and CDR2 are SGHRS and YFSETQ. The CDR3 extends over 15 amino acids. The chain's CDR3 is CASSPTGGSGNEQFF. The CDR3 DNA reads TGCGCCAGCAGCCCTACAGGGGGCTCGGGTAATGAGCAGTTCTTC.

This clonotype was seen a handful of times. The chain is built from TRBV19 and TRBJ2-7; 10 positions match TRBD2. In germline, CDR1 is LNHDA, CDR2 SQIVND (reference sequence). The CDR3 sequence is 16 residues long. The trim removed 1 base at V and 3 bases at J, leaving 6 bases unmatched. The CDR3 loop reads CASSIAASGGNYEQYF. CDR3 coding DNA: TGTGCCAGTAGTATAGCCGCTAGCGGGGGAAACTACGAGCAGTACTTC.

This chain connects TRBV6-5 to TRBJ2-4; D is undetermined. The CDR3 consists of 14 residues. Germline V lookup: CDR1 MNHEY, CDR2 SVGAGI. The V gene lost 5 bases and the J gene lost 7 bases, with 15 bases spanning the gap. The CDR3 sequence is CASSISRQDNIQYF. The CDR3 DNA reads as TGTGCCAGCAGTATTTCAAGGCAGGATAACATTCAGTACTTC.

This clonotype was detected a few times. The chain has TRBV7-8 and TRBJ2-7; D not certain. This CDR3 has 14 amino acids. The ends were cut back, 1 base at V and 3 bases at J, with 10 bases in the middle. The germline gives CDR1 SGHVS, CDR2 FQNEAQ. The CDR3 loop reads CASSLGKILYEQYF. CDR3 DNA: TGTGCCAGCAGCTTAGGCAAGATCCTCTACGAGCAGTACTTC.

Concerning this clonotype itself: An end of the junction does not agree with germline; a read error may underlie this. The chain employs TRBV12-3 or TRBV12-4 and TRBJ2-5, with D perhaps TRBD2 (6 bases). The CDR3 is 17 amino acids. The CDR3 region has the DNA TGTGCCAGCAGTGCAAAGGGCGAGCGGGCCTTTTTGGAGACCCGGTACTTC. It codes for CASSAKGERAFLETRYF.

Turning to this clonotype: One base away lies a much larger clone, so this may be a sequencing read error. This rearrangement joins TRBV7-2 to TRBJ1-1, with 7 bases lining up with TRBD1. There are 13 residues in the CDR3. Germline assignment: CDR1 SGHTA and CDR2 FQGNSA. CDR3 bases: TGCGCCAGCAGCTTGGAAGGGGGCACTGAAGTTTTCTTT. This gives the protein CASSLEGGTEVFF.

In its sample, this clonotype was seen many times. CDR3 in amino acids: CASSSRVTSGGNEQFF. The DNA of the CDR3 is TGTGCCAGCAGCTCTAGGGTGACTAGCGGGGGGAATGAGCAGTTCTTC. J is TRBJ2-1 and V is TRBV7-6; 13 bases align to TRBD2. The length of the CDR3 is 16 residues. Germline CDR1 and CDR2: SGHVS and FNYEAQ. With 4 bases clipped from V and 7 bases from J, the junction kept 7 bases outside the gene matches.